This T cell receptor (beta chain) was sequenced during a study of Graves' ophthalmopathy and Graves' hyperthyroidism. Background on the study: Specimen type is peripheral blood, obtained at initial diagnosis before any treatment. Study-level findings and limits: Most expanded clonotypes from thyroid (those above 0.001 frequency) were also found in blood.

Trimming removed 5 bases at V and 5 bases at J, with 18 bases between. CDR1 and CDR2 (germline): SGHTA, FQGNSA. The CDR3 consists of 15 residues. This clonotype has only a few counts. What it binds is unknown. The study amplified TCR beta CDR3 regions using RNA transcripts. The library came from an HTBI-primed first-round RT-PCR and a second-round multiplex PCR. In TCRdb, the multiplex PCR reads were re-called with MiXCR into one record per CDR3 protein. The sample has about 700,000 distinct CDR3 sequences; under 50% are singletons. This TCR derives from an adult man with Graves' ophthalmopathy. Sample: peripheral blood. The J gene is TRBJ2-5, the V gene TRBV7-2; D tentatively fits TRBD1 or TRBD2 (5 bases each). The CDR3 here is CASSPGDVKRETQYF. In nucleotides, the CDR3 is TGTGCCAGCAGCCCTGGGGACGTAAAGAGGGAGACCCAGTACTTC.